The count of the clone carrying this TCR beta chain is one. What it binds is unknown. Germline V gene data show CDR1 as SNHLY and CDR2 as FYNNEI. The CDR3 runs 10 residues. The germline V and J ends were trimmed by 10 bases and 9 bases, with 10 bases remaining between them. This sample was taken from a study of chemoradiotherapy in HPV16-positive cancers. TCRdb keeps only in-frame clones here, not all; method: immunoSEQ multiplex PCR. The sample lists 11,000 to 15,000 clones, approximately 91% seen once, with approximately 2.6% in the top ten. The study, taken as a whole, reports: During treatment, candidate HPV-specific clones and E7-related motifs expanded in tumor.

The origin of this receptor is a human donor with HPV-associated anogenital cancer. The chain uses TRBV2 and TRBJ2-1; D uncertain. The specimen comprised blood, sampled from a patient who underwent chemoradiotherapy. CDR3 region: CATQVVEQFF. Here the CDR3 DNA reads TGTGCCACCCAGGTTGTTGAGCAGTTCTTC.